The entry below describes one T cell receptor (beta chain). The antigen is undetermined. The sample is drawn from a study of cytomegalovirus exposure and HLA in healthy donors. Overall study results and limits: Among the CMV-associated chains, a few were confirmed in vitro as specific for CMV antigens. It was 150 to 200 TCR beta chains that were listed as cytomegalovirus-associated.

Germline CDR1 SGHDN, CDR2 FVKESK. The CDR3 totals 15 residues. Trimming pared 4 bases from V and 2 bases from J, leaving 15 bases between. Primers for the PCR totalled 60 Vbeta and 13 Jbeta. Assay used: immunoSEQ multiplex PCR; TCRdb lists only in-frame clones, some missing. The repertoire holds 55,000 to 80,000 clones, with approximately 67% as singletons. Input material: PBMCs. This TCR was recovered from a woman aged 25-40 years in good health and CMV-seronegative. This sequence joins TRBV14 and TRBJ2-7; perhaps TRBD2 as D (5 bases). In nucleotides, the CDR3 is TGTGCCAGCAGCCGAAAATACGGGAACACCTACGAGCAGTACTTC. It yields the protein CASSRKYGNTYEQYF. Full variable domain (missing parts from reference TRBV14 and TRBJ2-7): EAGVTQFPSHSVIEKGQTVTLRCDPISGHDNLYWYRRVMGKEIKFLLHFVKESKQDESGMPNNRFLAERTGGTYSTLKVQPAELEDSGVYFCASSRKYGNTYEQYFGPGTRLTVT.